The next 29 T cell receptor beta chains were all read from a single sample in a study of shared clonotypes between healthy human individuals. Some clones are missing from TCRdb's copy, which holds only in-frame ones; the method was immunoSEQ multiplex PCR. The table lists under 600,000 clones, 60% to 80% of them singletons. The sequenced sample consisted of PBMCs. Receptors were obtained from a woman between 40 and 55 years old in good health. Some clones in this sample may be carry-over from other donors' samples.

This chain uses TRBV6-6 with TRBJ2-5; D is unresolved. Germline assignment: CDR1 MNHNY and CDR2 SVGAGI (reference sequence). CDR3 length equals 13 residues. The V and J ends lost 0 bases and 5 bases respectively, with 7 bases between them. CDR3 protein: CASSYSGRETQYF. Written as DNA, the CDR3 is TGTGCCAGCAGTTACTCCGGCCGGGAGACCCAGTACTTC.

The chain couples TRBV5-1 to TRBJ2-7, with TRBD1 identical over 11 bases. The CDR3 contains 15 residues. Germline-derived CDR1 and CDR2 are SGHRS and YFSETQ. The V gene end was trimmed by 4 bases and the J gene end by 3 bases; junction bases not matched to a gene: 6. CDR3 sequence: CASSPGTGGNYEQYF. DNA of the CDR3: TGCGCCAGCAGCCCCGGGACAGGGGGAAACTACGAGCAGTACTTC.

The J gene is TRBJ2-5, the V gene TRBV7-8; 7 bases match TRBD1. Per the germline V gene, CDR1 is SGHVS and CDR2 is FQNEAQ. This CDR3 spans 16 amino acids. J lost 1 base, V lost 5 bases, and 10 bases had no gene match. CDR3 in amino acids: CASSLLGQAIQETQYF. CDR3 in DNA: TGTGCCAGCAGCCTACTCGGACAGGCAATCCAAGAGACCCAGTACTTC.

V is TRBV6-5 and J is TRBJ2-7; the match to TRBD2 covers 8 bases. This CDR3 comprises 15 residues. Losses at the gene ends were 0 bases for V and 5 bases for J; bases not matched to a gene: 6. Germline V gene sequence: CDR1 MNHEY, CDR2 SVGAGI. In DNA, the CDR3 is TGTGCCAGCAGTTACTCCACGGGAGGGCTCGACGAGCAGTACTTC. It is translated as CASSYSTGGLDEQYF.

A word on this clone: Other DNA sequences within the sample encode an identical CDR3. J is TRBJ2-3 and V is TRBV7-3; D is unresolved. Germline V CDR1 and CDR2: SGHTA, FQGTGA. CDR3 length equals 15 residues. V lost 1 base, J lost 1 base, and 9 bases lay in between. CDR3 nucleotides: TGTGCCAGCAGCTTAAACCCAGGTGGCACAGATACGCAGTATTTT. Translation: CASSLNPGGTDTQYF.

The chain recombines TRBV27 with TRBJ2-7; D is undetermined. Germline values: CDR1 MNHEY, CDR2 SMNVEV (reference sequence). The ends were cut back, 7 bases at V and 4 bases at J, with 20 bases in the middle. The CDR3 runs 15 residues. The CDR3 loop reads CASKLSRTGLYEQYF. The CDR3 DNA reads TGTGCCAGCAAACTCTCCCGGACGGGCCTTTACGAGCAGTACTTC.

The chain links TRBV30 to TRBJ2-7; D not certain. V was cut by 3 bases and J by 6 bases, with 18 bases left in between. The germline V gene encodes CDR1 GTSNPN and CDR2 SVGIG (reference sequence). The CDR3 consists of 14 residues. Here the CDR3 reads CAWSPEPTVAEQYF. In nucleotides, the CDR3 is TGTGCCTGGAGCCCTGAACCGACGGTGGCCGAGCAGTACTTC.

This clone showed up just a few times. The chain uses TRBV5-1 and TRBJ2-7; D is ambiguous. Trimming removed 0 bases at V and 9 bases at J, with 10 bases between. There are 12 residues in the CDR3. Germline loops: CDR1 SGHRS, CDR2 YFSETQ. CDR3 loop: CASSLDRLWQYF. The CDR3 DNA sequence: TGCGCCAGCAGCTTGGACCGTTTGTGGCAGTACTTC. The entire variable domain, with the rest obtained from reference TRBV5-1 and TRBJ2-7, is as follows: KAGVTQTPRYLIKTRGQQVTLSCSPISGHRSVSWYQQTPGQGLQFLFEYFSETQRNKGNFPGRFSGRQFSNSRSEMNVSTLELGDSALYLCASSLDRLWQYFGPGTRLTVT.

The V call is TRBV28, the J call TRBJ2-7; a weak D match, TRBD2 (5 bases). Trimming shortened V by 7 bases and J by 1 base, and 23 bases separated the two germline ends. The CDR3 is 17 residues long. Germline CDR1 reads MDHEN; CDR2 reads SYDVKM. CDR3: CASTPVSGTTISYEQYF. The DNA for the CDR3 is TGTGCCAGCACCCCCGTTTCGGGAACCACAATTTCCTACGAGCAGTACTTC.

The rearrangement joins TRBV2 to TRBJ2-5; tentatively, D is TRBD1 (5 bases). CDR3 length: 14 residues. Germline values: CDR1 SNHLY, CDR2 FYNNEI. V was cut by 1 base and J by 5 bases, with 11 bases left in between. As DNA, the CDR3 is TGTGCCAGCAGTGAAGTGATAGCAGGGGAGACCCAGTACTTC. Its translation is CASSEVIAGETQYF.

This chain joins TRBV18 and TRBJ2-1; 8 bases fit TRBD1. Unmatched junction bases numbered 6, after V lost 3 bases and J lost 5 bases. The CDR3 runs to 15 residues. Germline V gene lookup returns CDR1 KGHSH and CDR2 LQKENI. CDR3 protein: CASSPRTGKNNEQFF. The DNA for the CDR3 is TGTGCCAGCTCACCTAGGACAGGGAAGAACAATGAGCAGTTCTTC.

V is TRBV25-1 and J is TRBJ1-4, with no clear D. The CDR3 has 14 residues. V dropped 1 base and J dropped 2 bases, with 5 bases sitting between them. Germline lookup yields CDR1 MGHDK and CDR2 SYGVNS. DNA for the CDR3: TGTGCCAGCAGTGAATTTGGCACTAATGAAAAACTGTTTTTT. Protein product: CASSEFGTNEKLFF. The variable domain in full, completed from reference TRBV25-1 and TRBJ1-4, reads EADIYQTPRYLVIGTGKKITLECSQTMGHDKMYWYQQDPGMELHLIHYSYGVNSTEKGDLSSESTVSRIRTEHFPLTLESARPSHTSQYLCASSEFGTNEKLFFGSGTQLSVL.

V gene TRBV7-6 combines with J gene TRBJ2-7, with unresolved D. The V end lost 1 base, the J end lost 0 bases, and 13 bases lay between the germline ends. The CDR3 has 16 amino acids. From germline, CDR1 is SGHVS and CDR2 FNYEAQ. CDR3 coding DNA: TGTGCCAGCAGCTTAGGTGTAGGGCCCCTCTCCTACGAGCAGTACTTC. This gives the protein CASSLGVGPLSYEQYF. The full variable domain, in which reference TRBV7-6 and TRBJ2-7 provide the parts outside the CDR3, is GAGVSQSPRYKVTKRGQDVALRCDPISGHVSLYWYRQALGQGPEFLTYFNYEAQQDKSGLPNDRFSAERPEGSISTLTIQRTEQRDSAMYRCASSLGVGPLSYEQYFGPGTRLTVT.

The chain combines TRBV5-1 with TRBJ1-4, with D possibly TRBD1 on 6 matching bases. CDR3 length: 15 amino acids. Germline assignment: CDR1 SGHRS and CDR2 YFSETQ. Trimming took 7 bases from V and 0 from J, leaving 13 bases between them. The CDR3 here is CASGTGTTTNEKLFF. As DNA, the CDR3 is TGCGCCAGCGGCACGGGGACAACAACTAATGAAAAACTGTTTTTT. Full variable domain (rest looked up from reference TRBV5-1 and TRBJ1-4): KAGVTQTPRYLIKTRGQQVTLSCSPISGHRSVSWYQQTPGQGLQFLFEYFSETQRNKGNFPGRFSGRQFSNSRSEMNVSTLELGDSALYLCASGTGTTTNEKLFFGSGTQLSVL.

This rearrangement joins TRBV7-8 to TRBJ2-5; D might be TRBD2 (6 bases). CDR1 and CDR2 (germline): SGHVS, FQNEAQ. V was clipped by 5 bases and J by 1 base, with 11 bases between them. CDR3 length equals 14 residues. The CDR3 sequence is CASSHGRLQETQYF. In DNA form, the CDR3 reads TGTGCCAGCAGCCATGGGAGGCTCCAAGAGACCCAGTACTTC.

This clone was picked up a small number of times. The DNA of the CDR3 is TGTGCCACCAGGGGTCAGTACGCAGATACGCAGTATTTT. This codes for CATRGQYADTQYF. V and J are TRBV15 and TRBJ2-3; D is undetermined. Trimming took 6 bases from V and 4 from J, leaving 11 bases between them. CDR1 and CDR2 (germline): LNHNV, YYDKDF (reference sequence). The CDR3 runs 13 residues.

The rearrangement joins TRBV30 to TRBJ1-3; D call uncertain. The CDR3 loop spans 14 amino acids. Per germline, CDR1 GTSNPN and CDR2 SVGIG (reference sequence). The V gene lost 2 bases and the J gene lost 2 bases, with 10 bases spanning the gap. Here the CDR3 reads CAWSLLGTGNTIYF. For the CDR3, the DNA is TGTGCCTGGAGTCTACTGGGGACTGGAAACACCATATATTTT.

The chain joins TRBV27 to TRBJ2-4, with D unclear. The V gene lost 0 bases and the J gene lost 0 bases, with 9 bases spanning the gap. The germline gives CDR1 MNHEY, CDR2 SMNVEV (reference sequence). This CDR3 has 16 residues. The CDR3 nucleotides are TGTGCCAGCAGTTTATCGTGGGTTCTAGCCAAAAACATTCAGTACTTC. Amino acid sequence: CASSLSWVLAKNIQYF.

CDR3 in amino acids: CASSGSTETQYF. The CDR3 nucleotides read TGTGCCAGTAGCGGGAGTACGGAGACCCAGTACTTC. The chain combines TRBV28 with TRBJ2-5; 9 bases match TRBD2. This CDR3 has 12 amino acids. After removal of 9 bases from V and 5 bases from J, the junction contained 4 bases not matched to a gene. CDR1 MDHEN and CDR2 SYDVKM come from the germline V gene.

A word on this clone: Compared with germline, one end of the junction differs, possibly owing to a read error. This chain joins TRBV7-7 and TRBJ2-5; TRBD1 aligns across 7 bases. The germline gives CDR1 SSHAT, CDR2 FNYEAQ (reference sequence). The CDR3 has 14 amino acids. DNA of the CDR3: TGTGCTAGCAGCGTTGGACAGGACGGGGAGACCCAGTACTTC. Translated: CASSVGQDGETQYF.

The rearrangement joins TRBV19 to TRBJ2-5; D might be TRBD1 (5 bases). V was shortened by 3 bases and J by 2 bases, with 13 bases between the two germline ends. The V gene's germline CDR1 is LNHDA and CDR2 SQIVND (reference sequence). The CDR3 contains 15 residues. DNA of the CDR3: TGTGCCAGTAGTATCGGTTGGGCAGGGCAAGAGACCCAGTACTTC. This translates into CASSIGWAGQETQYF.

The chain uses TRBV4-1 and TRBJ2-1; 7 positions agree with TRBD2. The CDR3 loop spans 15 amino acids. The germline V gene encodes CDR1 MGHRA and CDR2 YSYEKL. The ends lost 3 bases at V and 0 bases at J; junction bases unmatched: 2. CDR3 residues: CASSHGGSSYNEQFF. CDR3 bases: TGCGCCAGCAGCCACGGGGGGAGCTCCTACAATGAGCAGTTCTTC.

The V gene is TRBV5-5, the J gene TRBJ2-7, with 8 bases that match TRBD2. Germline assignment: CDR1 SGHKS and CDR2 YYEKEE (reference sequence). Trimming cost V 5 bases and J 1 base; bases outside gene matches: 11. The CDR3 is made up of 16 amino acids. The CDR3 DNA reads as TGTGCCAGCAGACACTCGGGGACTAGGGGATCCTACGAGCAGTACTTC. Residues: CASRHSGTRGSYEQYF.

In its sample, this clone was seen once. The V gene is TRBV6-1, the J gene TRBJ2-3; D remains ambiguous. CDR1 is MNHNS, CDR2 SASEGT, per germline. The CDR3 is 12 residues long. V lost 3 bases to trimming and J lost 2 bases, with 3 bases between them. This CDR3 reads CASSDHTDTQYF. As DNA, the CDR3 is TGTGCCAGCAGTGACCACACAGATACGCAGTATTTT.

The chain links TRBV21-1 to TRBJ1-4; TRBD1, the D gene given by the table, was not confirmed from the DNA. TRBV21-1 is a recognized pseudogene. The CDR3 has 14 residues. CDR3 region: CASSNRQPNEKLFF. The CDR3 nucleotides read TGTGCCAGCAGCAATCGACAGCCTAATGAAAAACTGTTTTTT.

This clone was recorded a few times. The rearrangement links TRBV2 to TRBJ2-5; D call uncertain. The germline V gene has CDR1 SNHLY and CDR2 FYNNEI. There are 12 residues in the CDR3. The germline V and J ends were trimmed by 6 bases and 5 bases, with 10 bases remaining between them. The CDR3 region has the DNA TGTGCCAGCAGCCTCACCGGGGAGACCCAGTACTTC. This gives the protein CASSLTGETQYF.

V gene TRBV7-2 combines with J gene TRBJ1-2; D is unresolved. With 1 base removed from V and 1 base from J, the gap between germline ends came to 10 bases. Germline V lookup: CDR1 SGHTA, CDR2 FQGNSA. There are 15 residues in the CDR3. DNA for the CDR3: TGTGCCAGCAGCTTAGGGGCGCGCTTTAACTATGGCTACACCTTC. It codes for CASSLGARFNYGYTF.

The chain combines TRBV28 with TRBJ1-5; D remains ambiguous. Looked up from germline, CDR1 is MDHEN and CDR2 is SYDVKM. V was cut by 8 bases and J by 2 bases, with 19 bases left in between. The CDR3 loop spans 16 amino acids. The chain's CDR3 is CASFPPGTAGNQPQHF. Written as DNA, the CDR3 is TGTGCCAGCTTCCCGCCCGGAACGGCGGGCAATCAGCCCCAGCATTTT.

About this clone: A much larger clone lies a single base off, so this may be a read error. The J gene is TRBJ1-1, the V gene TRBV5-1, with D unresolved. Germline CDR1 SGHRS, CDR2 YFSETQ. There are 16 residues in the CDR3. The CDR3 reads CVSSLGIAQGNTEAFF. The CDR3, as DNA: TGCGTCAGCAGCTTGGGAATAGCGCAAGGTAACACTGAAGCTTTCTTT.